This T cell receptor beta chain was observed in a study of T cells expressing NK-cell markers. Looking at the study overall: Each TCR beta repertoire originated in sorted T cells that were CD3+CD56+NKG2C+, CD3+CD56+NKG2C- or CD3+CD56-NKG2C+. Study outcomes and limitations: These clonotypes additionally ranked first within the CD3+CD56-NKG2C+ fraction of a few donors. In a handful of donors, dominant CD3+CD56+NKG2C+ clones formed roughly 1.0-7.5% of CD8+ cells.

On this clonotype itself: Its antigen is undetermined.

This CDR3 region has 12 residues. Germline loops: CDR1 SGHDT, CDR2 YYEEEE. cDNA encoding TCR beta was synthesized via 5'RACE template switching incorporating UMIs. TCRdb re-called the 5' RACE reads and shows each CDR3 protein once, DNA omitted. The listing contains approximately 550,000 distinct CDR3 sequences. The genes are TRBV5-6 and TRBJ1-4; TCRdb lists TRBD1, though no DNA is available to test this call. The source of this sequence is a man between 18 and 35 years old in good health. Material for sequencing was blood T cells: a sorted CD56 or NKG2C T cell subset, CD4+ or CD8+ T cells, or bulk PBMC T cells (not recorded which). CDR3 sequence: CASSYRDEKLFF.